This paragraph reports one TCR beta chain. Its antigen is not known. These data belong to a study of blood T cells in healthy people across ages. V lost 0 bases, J lost 5 bases, and 4 bases lay in between. The germline V gene encodes CDR1 SGHTA and CDR2 FQGNSA. This CDR3 is 13 amino acids long. Notes on the study in general: A roughly linear age-dependent decrease characterized TCR beta diversity per million T cells.

The second PCR ran about 6 to 11 cycles with a sample-barcoded 5' primer and J-beta primers. TCRdb redid the calling of the 5' RACE reads with MiXCR, one entry per CDR3 protein. The table lists a few hundred thousand distinct CDR3 sequences, roughly half of them singletons. Drawn from each donor were ten milliliters of peripheral blood. In each sample, at least 6 million PBMCs were isolated. Per sample, extraction of total RNA gave at least 5 micrograms in every case. The chain is built from TRBV7-2 and TRBJ2-2, with D uncertain. This receptor was obtained from a man aged 60 to 69 in good health. Sequencing input: blood. The CDR3 reads CASSLAVTGELFF. The CDR3 nucleotides read TGTGCCAGCAGCTTAGCGGTGACCGGGGAGCTGTTTTTT.